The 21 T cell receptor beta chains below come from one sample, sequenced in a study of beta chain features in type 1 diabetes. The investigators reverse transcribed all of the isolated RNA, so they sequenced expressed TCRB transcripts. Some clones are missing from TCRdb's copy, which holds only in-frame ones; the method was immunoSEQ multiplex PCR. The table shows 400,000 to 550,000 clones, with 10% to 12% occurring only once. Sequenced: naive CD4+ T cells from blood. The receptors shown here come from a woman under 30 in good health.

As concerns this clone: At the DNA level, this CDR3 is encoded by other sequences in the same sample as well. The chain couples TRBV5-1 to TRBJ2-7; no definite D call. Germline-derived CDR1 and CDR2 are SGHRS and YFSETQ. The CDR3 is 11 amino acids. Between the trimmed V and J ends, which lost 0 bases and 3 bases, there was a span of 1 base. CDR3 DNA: TGCGCCAGCAGCTTGGACTACGAGCAGTACTTC. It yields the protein CASSLDYEQYF.

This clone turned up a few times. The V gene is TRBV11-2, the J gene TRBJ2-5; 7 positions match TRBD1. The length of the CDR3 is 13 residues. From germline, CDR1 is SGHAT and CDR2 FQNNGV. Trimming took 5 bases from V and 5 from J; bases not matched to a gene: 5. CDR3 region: CASSNDRAETQYF. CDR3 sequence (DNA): TGTGCCAGCAGCAACGACAGGGCGGAGACCCAGTACTTC.

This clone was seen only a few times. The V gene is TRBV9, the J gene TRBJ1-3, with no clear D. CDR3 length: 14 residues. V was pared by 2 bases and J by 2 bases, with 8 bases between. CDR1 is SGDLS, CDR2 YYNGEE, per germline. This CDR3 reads CASSVQEAGNTIYF. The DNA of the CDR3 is TGTGCCAGCAGCGTCCAGGAGGCTGGAAACACCATATATTTT.

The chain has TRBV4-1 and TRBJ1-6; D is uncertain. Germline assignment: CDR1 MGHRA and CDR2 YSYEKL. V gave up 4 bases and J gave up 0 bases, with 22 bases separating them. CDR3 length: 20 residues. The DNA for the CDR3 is TGCGCCAGCAGCCGGTTCGGAGGACCCTCCACTAGCTCCTATAATTCACCCCTCCACTTT. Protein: CASSRFGGPSTSSYNSPLHF.

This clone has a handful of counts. CDR3 sequence: CASSLWGPSSYNEQFF. CDR3 sequence (DNA): TGCGCCAGCAGCTTGTGGGGTCCCAGCTCCTACAATGAGCAGTTCTTC. This rearrangement joins TRBV5-1 to TRBJ2-1; D ambiguous. This CDR3 spans 16 amino acids. Per the germline V gene, CDR1 is SGHRS and CDR2 is YFSETQ. V lost 1 base and J lost 0, with 11 bases in between. Drawing the rest from reference TRBV5-1 and TRBJ2-1, the complete variable domain is KAGVTQTPRYLIKTRGQQVTLSCSPISGHRSVSWYQQTPGQGLQFLFEYFSETQRNKGNFPGRFSGRQFSNSRSEMNVSTLELGDSALYLCASSLWGPSSYNEQFFGPGTRLTVL.

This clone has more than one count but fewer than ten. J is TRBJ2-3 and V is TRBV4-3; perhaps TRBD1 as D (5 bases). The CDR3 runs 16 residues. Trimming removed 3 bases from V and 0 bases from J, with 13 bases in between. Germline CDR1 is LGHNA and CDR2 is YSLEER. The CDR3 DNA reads TGCGCCAGCAGCCATTTCGCAGGGCTAAGCACAGATACGCAGTATTTT. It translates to CASSHFAGLSTDTQYF.

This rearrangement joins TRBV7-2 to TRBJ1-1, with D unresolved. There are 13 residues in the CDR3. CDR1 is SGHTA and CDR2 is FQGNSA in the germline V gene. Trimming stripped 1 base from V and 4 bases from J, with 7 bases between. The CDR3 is CASSLVSSTEAFF. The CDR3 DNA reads TGTGCCAGCAGCTTAGTGTCTAGCACTGAAGCTTTCTTT.

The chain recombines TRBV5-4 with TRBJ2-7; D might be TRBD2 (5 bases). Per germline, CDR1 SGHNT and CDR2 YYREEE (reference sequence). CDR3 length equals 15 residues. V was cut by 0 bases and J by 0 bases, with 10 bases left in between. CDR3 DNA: TGTGCCAGCAGCTTGGGCGGGCACCTCTCCTACGAGCAGTACGTC. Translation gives CASSLGGHLSYEQYV.

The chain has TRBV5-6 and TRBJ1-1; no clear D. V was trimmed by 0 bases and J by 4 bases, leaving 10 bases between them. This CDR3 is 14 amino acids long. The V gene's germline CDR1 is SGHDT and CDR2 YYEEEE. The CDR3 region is CASSLEGRSTEAFF. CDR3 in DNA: TGTGCCAGCAGCTTGGAAGGTAGGAGCACTGAAGCTTTCTTT.

CDR3 DNA sequence: TGTGCCTGGGGCGTACAGGCCTCTGGAAACACCATATATTTT. Residues: CAWGVQASGNTIYF. V gene TRBV30 combines with J gene TRBJ1-3, with TRBD1 as a possible D gene (5 bases). The CDR3 length is 14 residues. V was clipped by 5 bases and J by 0 bases, with 11 bases between them. Germline-derived CDR1 and CDR2 are GTSNPN and SVGIG (reference sequence).

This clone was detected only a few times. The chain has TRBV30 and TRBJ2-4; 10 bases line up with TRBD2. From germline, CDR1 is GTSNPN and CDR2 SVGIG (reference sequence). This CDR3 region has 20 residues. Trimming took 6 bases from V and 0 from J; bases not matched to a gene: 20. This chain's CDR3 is CACQKTKLAGRLLAKNIQYF. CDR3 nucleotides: TGTGCCTGCCAAAAGACGAAACTAGCGGGACGGCTCCTAGCCAAAAACATTCAGTACTTC.

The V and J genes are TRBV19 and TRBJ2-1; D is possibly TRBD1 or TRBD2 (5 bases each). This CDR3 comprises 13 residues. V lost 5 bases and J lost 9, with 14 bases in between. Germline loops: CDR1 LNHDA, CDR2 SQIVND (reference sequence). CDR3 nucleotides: TGTGCCAGTAGTGACCGGGACCGCGGTGAGCAGTTCTTC. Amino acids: CASSDRDRGEQFF.

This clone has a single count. This chain's CDR3 is CASSQVGTAEQYF. The CDR3 bases are TGCGCCAGCAGCCAAGTAGGAACTGCCGAGCAGTACTTC. The chain joins TRBV4-1 to TRBJ2-7; D not certain. V was clipped by 1 base and J by 6 bases, with 10 bases between them. The CDR3 is made up of 13 amino acids. The germline CDR1 and CDR2 sequences are MGHRA and YSYEKL.

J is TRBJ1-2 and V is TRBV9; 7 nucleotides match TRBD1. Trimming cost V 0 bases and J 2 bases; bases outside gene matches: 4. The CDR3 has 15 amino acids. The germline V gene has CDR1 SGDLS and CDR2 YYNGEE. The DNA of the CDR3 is TGTGCCAGCAGCGTAGCTGACAGGGCAAACTATGGCTACACCTTC. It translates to CASSVADRANYGYTF.

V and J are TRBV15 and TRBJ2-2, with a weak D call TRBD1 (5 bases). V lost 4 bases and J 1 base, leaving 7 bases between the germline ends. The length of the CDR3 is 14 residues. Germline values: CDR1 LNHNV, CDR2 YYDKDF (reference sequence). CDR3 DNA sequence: TGTGCCACCAGCAACGACAGGAACACCGGGGAGCTGTTTTTT. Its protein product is CATSNDRNTGELFF. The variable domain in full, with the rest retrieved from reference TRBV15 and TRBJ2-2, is DAMVIQNPRYQVTQFGKPVTLSCSQTLNHNVMYWYQQKSSQAPKLLFHYYDKDFNNEADTPDNFQSRRPNTSFCFLDIRSPGLGDTAMYLCATSNDRNTGELFFGEGSRLTVL.

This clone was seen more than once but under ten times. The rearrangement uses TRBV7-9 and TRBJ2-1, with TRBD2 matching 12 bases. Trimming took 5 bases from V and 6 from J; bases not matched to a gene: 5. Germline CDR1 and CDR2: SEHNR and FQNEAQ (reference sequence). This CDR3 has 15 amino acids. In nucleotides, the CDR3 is TGTGCCAGCAGCACCCTAGCGGGAGGGTCCAATGAGCAGTTCTTC. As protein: CASSTLAGGSNEQFF.

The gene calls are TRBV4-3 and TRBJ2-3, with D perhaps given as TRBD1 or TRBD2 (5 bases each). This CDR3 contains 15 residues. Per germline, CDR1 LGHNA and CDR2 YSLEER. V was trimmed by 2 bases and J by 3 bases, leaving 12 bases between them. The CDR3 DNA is TGCGCCAGCAGCCAAAGGGACCCAGGGACAGATACGCAGTATTTT. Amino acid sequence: CASSQRDPGTDTQYF.

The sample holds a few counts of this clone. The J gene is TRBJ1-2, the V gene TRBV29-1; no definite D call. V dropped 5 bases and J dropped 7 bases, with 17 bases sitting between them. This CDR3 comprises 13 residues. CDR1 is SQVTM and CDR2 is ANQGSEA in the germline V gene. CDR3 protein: CSVTQPTAGGYTF. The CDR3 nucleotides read TGCAGCGTTACCCAACCCACAGCGGGTGGCTACACCTTC.

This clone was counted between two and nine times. DNA for the CDR3: TGTGCCAGCAGCTACGGGACAGGGGGTGAGACCCAGTACTTC. Its protein is CASSYGTGGETQYF. The V and J genes are TRBV7-2 and TRBJ2-5, with TRBD1 matching 11 bases. V lost 4 bases to trimming and J lost 5 bases; unmatched junction nucleotides: 3. The germline CDR1 and CDR2 sequences are SGHTA and FQGNSA. The CDR3 sequence is 14 residues long.

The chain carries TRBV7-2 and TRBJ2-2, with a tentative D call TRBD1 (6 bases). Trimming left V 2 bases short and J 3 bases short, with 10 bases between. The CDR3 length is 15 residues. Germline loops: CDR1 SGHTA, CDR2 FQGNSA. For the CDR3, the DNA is TGTGCCAGCAGCTTACTTGGACAGCACACCGGGGAGCTGTTTTTT. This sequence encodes CASSLLGQHTGELFF.

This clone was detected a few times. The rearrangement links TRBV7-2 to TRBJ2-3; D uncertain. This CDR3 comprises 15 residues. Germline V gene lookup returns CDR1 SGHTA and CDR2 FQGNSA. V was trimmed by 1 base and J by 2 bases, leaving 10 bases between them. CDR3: CASSLGYPSTDTQYF. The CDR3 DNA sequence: TGTGCCAGCAGCTTAGGATACCCCTCCACAGATACGCAGTATTTT. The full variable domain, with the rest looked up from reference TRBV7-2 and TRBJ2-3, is GAGVSQSPSNKVTEKGKDVELRCDPISGHTALYWYRQSLGQGLEFLIYFQGNSAPDKSGLPSDRFSAERTGGSVSTLTIQRTQQEDSAVYLCASSLGYPSTDTQYFGPGTRLTVL.